The 10 T cell receptor beta chains presented below share a single source sample, sequenced in a study of blood T cells in healthy people across ages (dated by TCRdb to about 2015). Libraries were constructed by 5' RACE. Sequencing was carried out with an Illumina HiSeq 2500. The second PCR ran for roughly 7 to 11 cycles and used a J-beta primer mix along with a sample-barcoded 5' primer. The public reads were reprocessed in TCRdb via fastp at Q25 and MiXCR, keeping in-frame beta chains. Rows are combined by CDR3 protein, so each entry shows the most common genes and DNA. The sample data list some 700,000 distinct CDR3 sequences, and 22% of these were observed just once. Jointly, the top ten make up approximately 20% of the sample. The specimen sequenced was blood. The receptor source for this set is a man between 70 and 80 years old in good health.

The chain couples TRBV2 to TRBJ2-7, with TRBD2 matching 14 bases. The J call may not be correct, given that the DNA end is closer to TRBJ2-1. Germline V CDR1 and CDR2: SNHLY, FYNNEI. CDR3 length equals 15 residues. The CDR3 here is CASSGTSGRFSEQFF. Here the CDR3 DNA reads TGTGCCAGCAGCGGGACTAGCGGGAGATTCAGTGAGCAGTTCTTC.

This clonotype was detected only a few times. This chain links TRBV3-1 with TRBJ2-7; D is undetermined. Germline V gene data show CDR1 as LGHDT and CDR2 as YNNKEL (reference sequence). This CDR3 is built from 12 residues. Trimming removed 1 base from V and 4 bases from J, with 5 bases in between. As DNA, the CDR3 is TGTGCCAGCAGCCAAGTCCAGTACGAGCAGTACTTC. Translated, it gives CASSQVQYEQYF.

This rearrangement joins TRBV6-5 to TRBJ1-1; D perhaps matches TRBD1 (6 bases). From germline, CDR1 is MNHEY and CDR2 SVGAGI. The CDR3 is 14 amino acids. Deletions cut 8 bases from V and 0 bases from J, with 13 bases between. CDR3 in amino acids: CASGDIAMNTEAFF. In nucleotides, the CDR3 is TGTGCCAGCGGGGACATAGCGATGAACACTGAAGCTTTCTTT.

The chain has TRBV5-1 and TRBJ2-3, with D perhaps matching TRBD2 (6 bases). The germline V gene has CDR1 SGHRS and CDR2 YFSETQ. The V end was cut by 5 bases, the J end by 2 bases, with 15 bases between. This CDR3 is built from 15 residues. CDR3: CASRGGRGPTDTQYF. The CDR3 coding sequence is TGCGCCAGCAGGGGGGGAAGGGGCCCCACAGATACGCAGTATTTT. The full variable domain, in which reference TRBV5-1 and TRBJ2-3 provide the parts outside the CDR3, is KAGVTQTPRYLIKTRGQQVTLSCSPISGHRSVSWYQQTPGQGLQFLFEYFSETQRNKGNFPGRFSGRQFSNSRSEMNVSTLELGDSALYLCASRGGRGPTDTQYFGPGTRLTVL.

This clonotype came up many times. V gene TRBV7-9 combines with J gene TRBJ2-1; D is unresolved. The CDR3 runs 13 residues. CDR1 and CDR2 (germline): SEHNR, FQNEAQ (reference sequence). Trimming removed 0 bases from V and 7 bases from J, with 7 bases in between. CDR3 sequence reads: CASSLALENEQFF. As DNA, the CDR3 is TGTGCCAGCAGCTTAGCGCTGGAAAATGAGCAGTTCTTC.

This clonotype was seen more than once but under ten times. This chain connects TRBV29-1 to TRBJ1-1; D unclear. From germline, CDR1 is SQVTM and CDR2 ANQGSEA. The CDR3 has 13 residues. V was pared by 4 bases and J by 1 base, with 10 bases between. CDR3 protein: CSVGVAPNTEAFF. Written as DNA, the CDR3 is TGCAGCGTTGGGGTAGCCCCGAACACTGAAGCTTTCTTT.

The V call is TRBV5-1, the J call TRBJ2-3; D unresolved. V was shortened by 0 bases and J by 0 bases, with 11 bases between the two germline ends. Germline loops: CDR1 SGHRS, CDR2 YFSETQ. The CDR3 contains 16 residues. The CDR3 DNA reads as TGCGCCAGCAGCTTGGCCATGTATCCTAGCACAGATACGCAGTATTTT. As protein: CASSLAMYPSTDTQYF.

Concerning this clonotype itself: The junction shows a germline mismatch at one end, possibly a read error. The genes are TRBV4-2 and TRBJ1-2, with D unresolved. The CDR3 extends over 16 amino acids. Germline lookup yields CDR1 LGHNA and CDR2 YNFKEQ. CDR3 region: CASSQDGKGIDYGHTF. The CDR3 nucleotides are TGTGCCAGCAGCCAAGATGGTAAGGGAATAGACTATGGCCACACCTTC.

The rearrangement joins TRBV29-1 to TRBJ2-1; 7 positions match TRBD2. The CDR3 covers 14 residues. Germline-derived CDR1 and CDR2 are SQVTM and ANQGSEA. J lost 1 base, V lost 7 bases, and 7 bases had no gene match. CDR3 region: CSAVGGRSYNEQFF. CDR3 DNA: TGCAGCGCCGTGGGGGGGAGGTCCTACAATGAGCAGTTCTTC.

The genes are TRBV5-1 and TRBJ2-5; D assignment may be TRBD1 or TRBD2 (5 bases each). Per germline, CDR1 SGHRS and CDR2 YFSETQ. The V gene lost 2 bases and the J gene lost 5 bases, with 13 bases spanning the gap. The CDR3 loop spans 14 amino acids. CDR3 protein: CASSFRGQGETQYF. DNA for the CDR3: TGCGCCAGCAGCTTTCGGGGCCAGGGTGAGACCCAGTACTTC.